This TCR beta chain was captured by sequencing in a study of blood T cell repertoires in COVID-19. Looking at the study overall: Both acute and convalescent COVID-19 samples were obtained from the United States, Italy and Spain. PBMCs, B-cell-depleted T cells, or T cells were the source of the cDNA or gDNA that made up the material.

The CDR3 runs 14 residues. CDR1 is LNHDA, CDR2 SQIVND, per germline (reference sequence). Trimming cost V 6 bases and J 1 base; bases outside gene matches: 4. In the source study's methods: Amplified reference gene primers provided the basis for estimating nucleated cell counts. The repertoire was sequenced with immunoSEQ multiplex PCR; TCRdb's copy has only in-frame clones and lacks some. The DNA was the basis for D and trimming; V, J and clone size are from that table. The table has some 280,000 clones, approximately 80% seen once; the top ten hold 4.1%. The chain recombines TRBV19 with TRBJ1-1; TRBD1 matches at 8 bases. The specimen sequenced was peripheral blood. The clonotype was recovered from a woman aged 50 to 60 with active or convalescent COVID-19. The CDR3 DNA follows: TGTGCCAGTAGCATTCAGGGGGCGAACACTGAAGCTTTCTTT. It specifies CASSIQGANTEAFF.